This T cell receptor (beta chain) was profiled in a study of T cells in Graves' hyperthyroidism and ophthalmopathy. This clonotype appeared many times. Its antigen is unknown. Those patients with uncontrolled infection, other autoimmune disease, pregnancy or lactation were excluded. Used for diagnoses were clinical symptoms, serum thyroxine and TRAb, thyroid ultrasound and orbital computed tomography. Out of approximately 10 ml of fresh peripheral blood came the PBMCs. The study, taken as a whole, reports: Classification by a 13 V-J model distinguished ophthalmopathy from stable hyperthyroidism.

Trimming shortened V by 4 bases and J by 2 bases, and 17 bases separated the two germline ends. Germline V gives CDR1 DFQATT, CDR2 SNEGSKA (reference sequence). There are 15 residues in the CDR3. RNA transcripts gave rise to amplified TCR beta CDR3 regions. The HTBI set primed first-round TCR CDR3 RT-PCR. TCRdb passed the multiplex PCR reads through MiXCR, listing each CDR3 protein once. Of 650,000 to 700,000 distinct CDR3 sequences listed, roughly 17% are singletons. The TCR sequence derives from a man over 45 with Graves' hyperthyroidism. This chain connects TRBV20-1 to TRBJ1-1; no clear D. Sequenced input: blood. This chain's CDR3 is CSAIREASLNTEAFF. CDR3 nucleotide sequence: TGCAGTGCTATAAGAGAGGCCTCCCTTAACACTGAAGCTTTCTTT.